These 3 T cell receptor beta chains were all obtained from the same sample, sequenced in a study of T-cell memory formation after mild COVID-19. TCRdb processed the 5' RACE reads anew with MiXCR; each CDR3 protein has one entry. The table lists about 320,000 distinct CDR3 sequences, roughly an eighth of them singletons. The sample comprised PBMCs or a T cell subset sorted from them (not recorded which). The receptors were sampled from a man between 18 and 29 years old who had mild COVID-19 (a few samples of this study predate the infection). Cell type and time point are not known.

This clonotype was seen a few times. V gene TRBV4-1 combines with J gene TRBJ2-5, with 9 positions matching TRBD2. CDR1 is MGHRA and CDR2 is YSYEKL in the germline V gene. The J segment lost 4 bases and the V segment lost 2 bases, leaving 8 bases of the junction unmatched. This CDR3 contains 16 residues. CDR3 nucleotides: TGCGCCAGCAGCCAACTAGCGGGGATTTTGGGAGAGACCCAGTACTTC. This sequence encodes CASSQLAGILGETQYF.

This clonotype has ten or more counts. The genes are TRBV28 and TRBJ1-2; TRBD1 matches 10 bases. Germline loops: CDR1 MDHEN, CDR2 SYDVKM. The V segment lost 6 bases and the J segment 6 bases; nucleotides outside the gene matches: 4. The CDR3 totals 13 residues. CDR3 coding DNA: TGTGCCAGCAGGCAGACAGGGGGCCATGGCTACACCTTC. Translation: CASRQTGGHGYTF.

This clonotype was counted between two and nine times. The rearrangement uses TRBV2 and TRBJ2-2; TRBD1 matches 7 bases. Germline V gene sequence: CDR1 SNHLY, CDR2 FYNNEI. V gave up 8 bases and J gave up 2 bases; unmatched junction bases: 5. The CDR3 contains 14 residues. The CDR3 DNA sequence: TGTGCCAGCGAAGACAGGGCTAACACCGGGGAGCTGTTTTTT. Amino acid sequence: CASEDRANTGELFF.